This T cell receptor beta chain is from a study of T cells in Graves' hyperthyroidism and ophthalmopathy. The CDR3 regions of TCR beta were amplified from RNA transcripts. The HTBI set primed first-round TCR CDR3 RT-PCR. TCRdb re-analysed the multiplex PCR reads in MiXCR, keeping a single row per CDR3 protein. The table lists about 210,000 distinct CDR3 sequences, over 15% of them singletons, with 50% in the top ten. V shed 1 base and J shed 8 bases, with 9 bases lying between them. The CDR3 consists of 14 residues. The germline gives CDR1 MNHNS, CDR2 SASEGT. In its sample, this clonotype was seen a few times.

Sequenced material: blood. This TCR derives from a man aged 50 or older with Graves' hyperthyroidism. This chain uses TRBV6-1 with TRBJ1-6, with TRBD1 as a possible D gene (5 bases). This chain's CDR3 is CASSEVGVDSPLHF. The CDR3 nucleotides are TGTGCCAGCAGTGAAGTGGGGGTCGATTCACCCCTCCACTTT.